These 30 T cell receptor beta chains originate from one sample sequenced in a study of cytomegalovirus exposure and HLA in healthy donors. The PCR had 60 Vbeta and 13 Jbeta primers. Repertoires were generated with immunoSEQ multiplex PCR, while TCRdb's copy carries only in-frame clones and drops some. The table records around 230,000 clones, roughly 78% of them present only once. Sequenced: PBMCs. The receptors here all came from a boy under 18 in good health and CMV-seronegative.

This rearrangement joins TRBV30 to TRBJ1-1, with a possible D match to TRBD1 (6 bases). The CDR3 is made up of 13 amino acids. Trimming took off 3 bases at V and 4 bases at J, with 12 bases between the two ends. CDR1 is GTSNPN, CDR2 SVGIG, per germline (reference sequence). CDR3 sequence (DNA): TGTGCCTGGAGACAGGGTTCGGCCACTGAAGCTTTCTTT. This encodes CAWRQGSATEAFF.

The chain is built from TRBV7-3 and TRBJ2-1; tentatively, D is TRBD1 (6 bases). Germline CDR1 and CDR2: SGHTA and FQGTGA. Trimming took 0 bases from V and 2 from J, leaving 8 bases between them. This CDR3 comprises 15 residues. The CDR3 nucleotides read TGTGCCAGCAGCTTAACTGGGGGCCCCTACAATGAGCAGTTCTTC. This translates into CASSLTGGPYNEQFF. Looking up the rest from reference TRBV7-3 and TRBJ2-1 gives the full variable domain: GAGVSQTPSNKVTEKGKYVELRCDPISGHTALYWYRQSLGQGPEFLIYFQGTGAADDSGLPNDRFFAVRPEGSVSTLKIQRTERGDSAVYLCASSLTGGPYNEQFFGPGTRLTVL.

The chain recombines TRBV27 with TRBJ2-1; TRBD2 aligns across 12 bases. The CDR3 contains 15 residues. The germline gives CDR1 MNHEY, CDR2 SMNVEV (reference sequence). Germline trimming cut 6 bases from V and 2 bases from J; bases unmatched to any gene: 2. This CDR3 is CASSLAGGPYNEQFF. CDR3 DNA sequence: TGTGCCAGCAGCCTAGCGGGAGGGCCCTACAATGAGCAGTTCTTC.

The chain links TRBV11-3 to TRBJ2-7, with TRBD2 as a possible D gene (6 bases). Per germline, CDR1 SGHNT and CDR2 YENEEA. The CDR3 consists of 11 residues. Trimming took off 1 base at V and 12 bases at J, with 10 bases between the two ends. The DNA for the CDR3 is TGTGCCAGCAGCTTAGGGCGGGACCTGTACTTC. Protein sequence: CASSLGRDLYF. The full variable domain, with the rest looked up from reference TRBV11-3 and TRBJ2-7, is EAGVVQSPRYKIIEKKQPVAFWCNPISGHNTLYWYLQNLGQGPELLIRYENEEAVDDSQLPKDRFSAERLKGVDSTLKIQPAELGDSAVYLCASSLGRDLYFGPGTRLTVT.

The rearrangement joins TRBV9 to TRBJ1-2, with D possibly being TRBD1 (6 bases). Looked up from germline, CDR1 is SGDLS and CDR2 is YYNGEE. CDR3 size: 13 residues. V lost 4 bases and J lost 2, with 9 bases in between. The CDR3 sequence: CASSNGQNYGYTF. The CDR3 DNA sequence: TGTGCCAGCAGCAATGGACAGAACTATGGCTACACCTTC.

This clone has only one observation. The chain uses TRBV14 and TRBJ2-7, with a weak D call TRBD2 (5 bases). The CDR3 extends over 17 amino acids. V was pared by 4 bases and J by 0 bases, with 19 bases between. The germline CDR1 and CDR2 sequences are SGHDN and FVKESK. The CDR3 here is CASSRKTTRRDSYEQYF. CDR3 DNA sequence: TGTGCCAGCAGCCGGAAGACAACTCGACGGGACTCCTACGAGCAGTACTTC.

The V call is TRBV6-5, the J call TRBJ1-1; D gene unclear. Germline loops: CDR1 MNHEY, CDR2 SVGAGI. This CDR3 spans 16 amino acids. V was clipped by 0 bases and J by 1 base, with 12 bases between them. Here the CDR3 reads CASSYSTLRGNTEAFF. In DNA form, the CDR3 reads TGTGCCAGCAGTTACTCGACTCTCCGGGGGAACACTGAAGCTTTCTTT.

CDR3 sequence reads: CASSVGGRDFKETQYF. The CDR3 DNA reads TGTGCCAGCAGCGTAGGGGGTAGGGACTTCAAAGAGACCCAGTACTTC. V usage is TRBV9 and J usage is TRBJ2-5, with D possibly TRBD2 on 6 matching bases. Trimming cost V 0 bases and J 3 bases, with 15 bases left between them. This CDR3 has 16 residues. CDR1 is SGDLS and CDR2 is YYNGEE in the germline V gene.

This clone has a single count. The chain recombines TRBV4-2 with TRBJ2-7, with TRBD2 matching over 13 bases. Germline lookup yields CDR1 LGHNA and CDR2 YNFKEQ. Germline trimming cut 1 base from V and 6 bases from J; bases unmatched to any gene: 0. The CDR3 runs to 14 residues. The DNA for the CDR3 is TGTGCCAGCAGCCAAGGACTAGCGGGAGGCGAGCAGTACTTC. It yields the protein CASSQGLAGGEQYF.

This chain joins TRBV6-6 and TRBJ1-4, with D perhaps TRBD1 (5 bases). CDR3 length: 14 amino acids. The germline V gene encodes CDR1 MNHNY and CDR2 SVGAGI (reference sequence). V lost 2 bases and J lost 2, with 6 bases in between. CDR3 bases: TGTGCCAGCAGTTACAGGGGCACTAATGAAAAACTGTTTTTT. This gives the protein CASSYRGTNEKLFF.

This chain links TRBV7-3 with TRBJ1-4; D unresolved. The CDR3 totals 13 residues. V was shortened by 5 bases and J by 5 bases, with 9 bases between the two germline ends. Germline V gene sequence: CDR1 SGHTA, CDR2 FQGTGA. The CDR3 spells CASSRGPNEKLFF. DNA of the CDR3: TGTGCCAGCAGCCGCGGCCCCAATGAAAAACTGTTTTTT.

The chain couples TRBV7-9 to TRBJ2-7; 8 positions match TRBD2. The V gene's germline CDR1 is SEHNR and CDR2 FQNEAQ (reference sequence). The CDR3 contains 15 residues. After removal of 3 bases from V and 7 bases from J, the junction contained 11 bases not matched to a gene. CDR3: CASSFNSGGPREQYF. The CDR3 DNA reads as TGTGCCAGCAGCTTTAACTCGGGAGGGCCGAGAGAGCAGTACTTC. Looking up the rest from reference TRBV7-9 and TRBJ2-7 gives the full variable domain: DTGVSQNPRHKITKRGQNVTFRCDPISEHNRLYWYRQTLGQGPEFLTYFQNEAQLEKSRLLSDRFSAERPKGSFSTLEIQRTEQGDSAMYLCASSFNSGGPREQYFGPGTRLTVT.

This clone appeared once. This chain connects TRBV9 to TRBJ1-5, with a possible D match to TRBD1 (6 bases). The CDR3 contains 15 residues. Germline V gene sequence: CDR1 SGDLS, CDR2 YYNGEE. Trimming took off 3 bases at V and 3 bases at J, with 13 bases between the two ends. CDR3 sequence: CASSDQGQLNQPQHF. The DNA for the CDR3 is TGTGCCAGCAGCGACCAAGGACAGCTCAATCAGCCCCAGCATTTT.

This clone was counted between two and nine times. This chain links TRBV5-4 with TRBJ1-1; D might be TRBD1 (6 bases). Germline CDR1 and CDR2: SGHNT and YYREEE (reference sequence). CDR3 size: 14 residues. V was trimmed by 2 bases and J by 10 bases, leaving 18 bases between them. The CDR3 region has the DNA TGTGCCAGCAGCTTATTAGGGACACGGATCGGAGCTTTCTTT. Its protein is CASSLLGTRIGAFF.

J is TRBJ2-2 and V is TRBV7-2; TRBD1 might be the D (6 bases). Trimming stripped 3 bases from V and 6 bases from J, with 8 bases between. The CDR3 contains 13 residues. Germline values: CDR1 SGHTA, CDR2 FQGNSA. CDR3 sequence (DNA): TGTGCCAGCAGCTTTCGACAGGCCGGGGAGCTGTTTTTT. It codes for CASSFRQAGELFF.

DNA of the CDR3: TGTGCCAGCAGCTTAAGCCAGGGCACTGAAGCTTTCTTT. It codes for CASSLSQGTEAFF. This rearrangement joins TRBV11-3 to TRBJ1-1; D might be TRBD1 (5 bases). Deletions cut 2 bases from V and 4 bases from J, with 8 bases between. CDR1 is SGHNT and CDR2 is YENEEA in the germline V gene. The CDR3 loop spans 13 amino acids.

The J gene is TRBJ1-4, the V gene TRBV5-4; D unclear. The germline V gene has CDR1 SGHNT and CDR2 YYREEE (reference sequence). This CDR3 has 14 amino acids. The ends were cut back, 0 bases at V and 6 bases at J, with 9 bases in the middle. CDR3 region: CASSLAGRDEKLFF. The CDR3 nucleotides read TGTGCCAGCAGCTTGGCCGGGAGGGATGAAAAACTGTTTTTT.

This rearrangement joins TRBV7-9 to TRBJ2-3; D perhaps matches TRBD2 (6 bases). Germline V gene data show CDR1 as SEHNR and CDR2 as FQNEAQ (reference sequence). V was pared by 5 bases and J by 6 bases, with 15 bases between. The CDR3 contains 14 residues. CDR3 DNA: TGTGCCAGCAGCACGGGAGTCATTTTGGATACGCAGTATTTT. Encoded protein: CASSTGVILDTQYF.

This chain joins TRBV4-1 and TRBJ2-5, with D tentatively TRBD1 (5 bases). Germline CDR1 and CDR2: MGHRA and YSYEKL. The CDR3 contains 15 residues. The V gene lost 0 bases and the J gene lost 4 bases, with 12 bases spanning the gap. The CDR3 DNA sequence: TGCGCCAGCAGCCAAGAGCGTCAGGGCCGAGAGACCCAGTACTTC. Translating it yields CASSQERQGRETQYF.

The chain joins TRBV15 to TRBJ1-1; weak D call: TRBD1 (5 bases). Germline CDR1 and CDR2: LNHNV and YYDKDF (reference sequence). CDR3 length: 19 residues. Trimming took 0 bases from V and 5 from J, leaving 25 bases between them. The CDR3 loop is CATSRDYPPPREGRTEAFF. The DNA of the CDR3 is TGTGCCACCAGCAGAGATTATCCTCCCCCTAGGGAGGGGCGTACTGAAGCTTTCTTT.

V is TRBV27 and J is TRBJ1-5; a weak D match, TRBD1 (5 bases). The CDR3 covers 13 residues. From germline, CDR1 is MNHEY and CDR2 SMNVEV (reference sequence). Trimming pared 9 bases from V and 2 bases from J, leaving 11 bases between. The CDR3 nucleotides are TGTGCCAGTAGGGGAGGGGGCAATCAGCCCCAGCATTTT. This encodes CASRGGGNQPQHF.

The rearrangement uses TRBV29-1 and TRBJ1-5; the D gene is possibly TRBD1 (6 bases). This CDR3 contains 15 residues. The V gene lost 6 bases and the J gene lost 1 base, with 16 bases spanning the gap. CDR1 SQVTM and CDR2 ANQGSEA come from the germline V gene. CDR3 loop: CSVASTGMSNQPQHF. The CDR3 coding sequence is TGCAGCGTAGCAAGCACAGGGATGAGCAATCAGCCCCAGCATTTT.

The gene calls are TRBV19 and TRBJ2-7, with TRBD2 matching over 8 bases. The ends lost 4 bases at V and 4 bases at J; junction bases unmatched: 6. Germline lookup yields CDR1 LNHDA and CDR2 SQIVND (reference sequence). The CDR3 contains 14 residues. Here the CDR3 DNA reads TGTGCCAGTAGTACTGGTGGCGGGGGGTACGAGCAGTACTTC. This encodes CASSTGGGGYEQYF.

This clone was observed a handful of times. This chain uses TRBV19 with TRBJ1-1; D gene uncertain. Germline V lookup: CDR1 LNHDA, CDR2 SQIVND (reference sequence). The V gene lost 7 bases and the J gene lost 1 base, with 7 bases spanning the gap. This CDR3 has 12 residues. The CDR3: CASTRWNTEAFF. The CDR3 DNA reads as TGTGCCAGTACCAGATGGAACACTGAAGCTTTCTTT.

The chain employs TRBV11-2 and TRBJ1-4; TRBD1 aligns across 7 bases. Per germline, CDR1 SGHAT and CDR2 FQNNGV. The CDR3 is made up of 15 amino acids. The V gene end was trimmed by 4 bases and the J gene end by 6 bases; junction bases not matched to a gene: 8. This CDR3 reads CASSWAGTAYEKLFF. The CDR3 coding sequence is TGTGCCAGCAGCTGGGCCGGGACAGCGTATGAAAAACTGTTTTTT. The complete variable domain, with remaining parts taken from reference TRBV11-2 and TRBJ1-4, reads EAGVAQSPRYKIIEKRQSVAFWCNPISGHATLYWYQQILGQGPKLLIQFQNNGVVDDSQLPKDRFSAERLKGVDSTLKIQPAKLEDSAVYLCASSWAGTAYEKLFFGSGTQLSVL.

The chain couples TRBV9 to TRBJ2-4; tentatively, D is TRBD2 (5 bases). Germline V CDR1 and CDR2: SGDLS, YYNGEE. The CDR3 is made up of 12 amino acids. V was shortened by 5 bases and J by 7 bases, with 10 bases between the two germline ends. CDR3 DNA: TGTGCCAGCAGTGCCGGGGAGAACATTCAGTACTTC. Its protein is CASSAGENIQYF. The variable domain in full, with the rest retrieved from reference TRBV9 and TRBJ2-4, is DSGVTQTPKHLITATGQRVTLRCSPRSGDLSVYWYQQSLDQGLQFLIQYYNGEERAKGNILERFSAQQFPDLHSELNLSSLELGDSALYFCASSAGENIQYFGAGTRLSVL.

This clone was counted once. The J gene is TRBJ1-2, the V gene TRBV5-1; 7 bases fit TRBD1. Germline V gives CDR1 SGHRS, CDR2 YFSETQ. With 7 bases clipped from V and 0 bases from J, the junction kept 6 bases outside the gene matches. This CDR3 is 14 amino acids long. This CDR3 reads CASGLGTANYGYTF. CDR3 DNA sequence: TGCGCCAGCGGCCTCGGGACAGCTAACTATGGCTACACCTTC. Looking up the rest from reference TRBV5-1 and TRBJ1-2 gives the full variable domain: KAGVTQTPRYLIKTRGQQVTLSCSPISGHRSVSWYQQTPGQGLQFLFEYFSETQRNKGNFPGRFSGRQFSNSRSEMNVSTLELGDSALYLCASGLGTANYGYTFGSGTRLTVV.

This clone appeared a single time. The chain joins TRBV6-1 to TRBJ1-2; unclear D gene. Germline values: CDR1 MNHNS, CDR2 SASEGT. V gave up 3 bases and J gave up 0 bases, with 8 bases separating them. This CDR3 is built from 14 residues. CDR3 nucleotide sequence: TGTGCCAGCAGTGAGCTAGGTGCTAACTATGGCTACACCTTC. Translating gives CASSELGANYGYTF.

This clone came up once. The chain is built from TRBV30 and TRBJ2-7; 8 bases map to TRBD2. V was pared by 7 bases and J by 2 bases, with 4 bases of the junction left unmatched. The CDR3 is 12 amino acids. Germline CDR1 GTSNPN, CDR2 SVGIG (reference sequence). The CDR3 DNA reads TGTGCCTCCTCCGGGGGGGCCTACGAGCAGTACTTC. Translating it yields CASSGGAYEQYF.

The chain links TRBV7-6 to TRBJ2-3; the D is unclear. CDR1 is SGHVS and CDR2 is FNYEAQ in the germline V gene. The CDR3 is 13 residues long. V lost 4 bases to trimming and J lost 6 bases, with 11 bases between them. The CDR3 sequence: CASSCPRWDTQYF. The CDR3, as DNA: TGTGCCAGCAGCTGCCCCCGGTGGGATACGCAGTATTTT.